This T cell receptor (beta chain) appears in the sequencing data of a study of cytomegalovirus exposure and HLA in healthy donors. General observations from the study: The authors listed around 150 TCR beta chains as cytomegalovirus-associated.

On this clone itself: Its antigen is not known.

13 Jbeta primers and 60 Vbeta primers were used for the PCR. Here immunoSEQ multiplex PCR was the method, and the copy in TCRdb shows in-frame clones only, minus some. The sample has 150,000 to 250,000 clones, roughly 85% seen once. CDR1 MNHNS and CDR2 SASEGT come from the germline V gene. CDR3 length equals 13 residues. V dropped 8 bases and J dropped 0 bases, with 8 bases sitting between them. This clonotype was obtained from a woman in her 30s in good health and CMV-seropositive. The chain recombines TRBV6-1 with TRBJ1-5; D is uncertain. The specimen sequenced was PBMCs. The CDR3 loop reads CASGVNSNQPQHF. In DNA, the CDR3 is TGTGCCAGCGGTGTAAATAGCAATCAGCCCCAGCATTTT.